This T cell receptor (beta chain) was obtained from a study of cytomegalovirus exposure and HLA in healthy donors. Regarding the study as a whole: The study labeled 170 or so TCR beta chains cytomegalovirus-associated. There were a few CMV-associated chains whose specificity for CMV antigens was confirmed in vitro. HLA alleles were associated with fewer than 20,000 TCR beta sequences in a later analysis at 0.05 false discovery rate.

Primers for the PCR totalled 60 Vbeta and 13 Jbeta. The method was immunoSEQ multiplex PCR; TCRdb's version includes in-frame clones alone and lacks a portion of them. Among 200,000 or so clones listed, around four fifths were seen once. Trimming removed 2 bases from V and 4 bases from J; junction bases left unmatched: 10. This CDR3 region has 17 residues. CDR1 is MGHDK, CDR2 SYGVNS, per germline. About this clone itself: The antigen is unknown.

Sequencing was done on a sample of PBMCs. The TCR sequence derives from a woman aged 40 to 49 in good health and CMV-seronegative. J is TRBJ2-1 and V is TRBV25-1, with 8 bases aligning to TRBD2. The CDR3 DNA reads TGTGCCAGCAGTGAAATTAGCGGGACGATGGGGTACAATGAGCAGTTCTTC. It encodes CASSEISGTMGYNEQFF.